This TCR beta chain was captured by sequencing in a study of cytomegalovirus exposure and HLA in healthy donors. General study results and limits: Follow-up analysis seemed to connect common viral pathogens with several of the most significant clusters identified.

The CDR3 loop spans 16 amino acids. Germline loops: CDR1 MDHEN, CDR2 SYDVKM. With V trimmed by 3 bases and J by 9 bases, 12 bases remained unmatched. With respect to this clone: Its antigen remains unknown.

This PCR relied on a set of 60 Vbeta primers and 13 Jbeta primers. Produced via immunoSEQ multiplex PCR; TCRdb's table is partial and in-frame only. The sample contains roughly 200,000 clones, about 82% of which appear only once. The V call is TRBV28, the J call TRBJ2-3, with 10 bases matching TRBD2. The sample comprised PBMCs. The TCR comes from a woman aged 50 to 60 in good health and CMV-seronegative. The CDR3 DNA reads TGTGCCAGCAGTTTGGCTAGCGGGAGTTCCACAGGAACGCAGTATTTT. Residues: CASSLASGSSTGTQYF.